These 10 T cell receptor beta chains share one sample of origin, sequenced in a study of T cell changes during pregnancy in multiple sclerosis. Sequenced by immunoSEQ multiplex PCR; TCRdb stores in-frame clones only, minus some. The repertoire consists of tens of thousands of clones, with roughly 92% occurring once and the leading ten covering about 2%. The starting material was peripheral blood, obtained in the second trimester of pregnancy. The receptors come from a female donor with multiple sclerosis, enrolled in a pregnancy study.

CDR3 nucleotide sequence: TGTGCCAGCAGCTTAGGACAGGGCGGGAGCTACACCTTC. Translation: CASSLGQGGSYTF. The rearrangement links TRBV7-9 to TRBJ1-2; 7 nucleotides match TRBD1. The ends lost 1 base at V and 9 bases at J; junction bases unmatched: 5. The CDR3 totals 13 residues. The germline V gene encodes CDR1 SEHNR and CDR2 FQNEAQ (reference sequence).

This clone is a singleton in its sample. The rearrangement uses TRBV19 and TRBJ1-2; possibly TRBD1 for D (6 bases). The V gene's germline CDR1 is LNHDA and CDR2 SQIVND (reference sequence). This CDR3 region has 13 residues. The V end lost 4 bases, the J end lost 3 bases, and 9 bases lay between the germline ends. For the CDR3, the DNA is TGTGCCAGTAGTAGGGGGCGCGACTATGGCTACACCTTC. Its translation: CASSRGRDYGYTF.

The chain has TRBV19 and TRBJ2-3, with 7 bases matching TRBD1. Trimming at V came to 5 bases and at J to 2 bases, leaving 7 bases not matched to a gene. This CDR3 comprises 15 residues. Germline-derived CDR1 and CDR2 are LNHDA and SQIVND (reference sequence). This CDR3 is CASSHRDSNTDTQYF. CDR3 nucleotides: TGTGCCAGTAGTCACCGGGACAGCAACACAGATACGCAGTATTTT.

This chain joins TRBV6-1 and TRBJ1-3; D perhaps matches TRBD1 (5 bases). Trimming took off 5 bases at V and 1 base at J, with 9 bases between the two ends. This CDR3 contains 14 residues. Per germline, CDR1 MNHNS and CDR2 SASEGT. CDR3 residues: CASSSGGSGNTIYF. The CDR3 coding sequence is TGTGCCAGCAGTTCCGGGGGGTCTGGAAACACCATATATTTT.

The rearrangement uses TRBV4-2 and TRBJ2-3, with 8 bases that match TRBD1. Trimming took 1 base from V and 6 from J; bases not matched to a gene: 12. The CDR3 loop spans 17 amino acids. CDR1 and CDR2 from the germline V gene are LGHNA and YNFKEQ. The CDR3 spells CASSQGGTGYIVDTQYF. CDR3 nucleotide sequence: TGTGCCAGCAGCCAAGGGGGGACAGGTTATATTGTGGATACGCAGTATTTT.

This chain uses TRBV5-1 with TRBJ2-3, with a tentative D call TRBD2 (5 bases). Trimming pared 3 bases from V and 4 bases from J, leaving 12 bases between. Germline lookup yields CDR1 SGHRS and CDR2 YFSETQ. The CDR3 runs 14 residues. The DNA of the CDR3 is TGCGCCAGCAGCTCCGGGAAGGTGGCAGATACGCAGTATTTT. Its protein product is CASSSGKVADTQYF. The full variable domain, its missing parts supplied by reference TRBV5-1 and TRBJ2-3, is KAGVTQTPRYLIKTRGQQVTLSCSPISGHRSVSWYQQTPGQGLQFLFEYFSETQRNKGNFPGRFSGRQFSNSRSEMNVSTLELGDSALYLCASSSGKVADTQYFGPGTRLTVL.

This chain uses TRBV7-9 with TRBJ1-1; unclear D gene. Germline V gives CDR1 SEHNR, CDR2 FQNEAQ (reference sequence). Trimming pared 2 bases from V and 1 base from J, leaving 8 bases between. The CDR3 consists of 14 residues. The CDR3 region is CASSLTNPNTEAFF. CDR3 DNA sequence: TGTGCCAGCAGCTTAACAAACCCGAACACTGAAGCTTTCTTT.

This chain uses TRBV5-6 with TRBJ2-2; D remains unclear. The CDR3 loop spans 12 amino acids. V gave up 4 bases and J gave up 5 bases, with 6 bases separating them. Per germline, CDR1 SGHDT and CDR2 YYEEEE. The CDR3, as DNA: TGTGCCAGCAGCCGTAATACCGGGGAGCTGTTTTTT. It codes for CASSRNTGELFF.

This rearrangement joins TRBV9 to TRBJ2-2; TRBD1 is a possible D gene (5 bases). Trimming took off 4 bases at V and 0 bases at J, with 16 bases between the two ends. The CDR3 has 17 amino acids. Per germline, CDR1 SGDLS and CDR2 YYNGEE. CDR3 region: CASSSPGQLANTGELFF. CDR3 DNA: TGTGCCAGCAGCTCCCCAGGGCAGTTAGCGAACACCGGGGAGCTGTTTTTT.

This clone occurred once. The V call is TRBV29-1, the J call TRBJ1-1; TRBD1 matches 8 bases. J gave up 4 bases and V 6 bases, and 4 bases lay outside the gene matches. There are 12 residues in the CDR3. Germline V gives CDR1 SQVTM, CDR2 ANQGSEA. The CDR3: CSVGQGGTEAFF. As DNA, the CDR3 is TGCAGCGTCGGACAGGGAGGCACTGAAGCTTTCTTT.